This entry lists 11 T cell receptor beta chains sequenced from one sample in a study of T-cell memory formation after mild COVID-19. TCRdb passed the 5' RACE reads through MiXCR, listing each CDR3 protein once. The sample shows fewer than 450,000 distinct CDR3 sequences, around 24% of them seen only once. Sample: PBMCs or a T cell subset sorted from them (not recorded which). These receptor sequences come from an adult woman who had mild COVID-19 (a few samples of this study predate the infection). Cell type and time point are not known.

V is TRBV18 and J is TRBJ2-7; D uncertain. Trimming shortened V by 2 bases and J by 5 bases, and 13 bases separated the two germline ends. Germline V gene data show CDR1 as KGHSH and CDR2 as LQKENI. The CDR3 has 14 residues. CDR3 in amino acids: CASSPRMGSDEQYF. CDR3 bases: TGTGCCAGCTCACCAAGGATGGGGTCGGACGAGCAGTACTTC. The full variable domain, with the rest looked up from reference TRBV18 and TRBJ2-7, is NAGVMQNPRHLVRRRGQEARLRCSPMKGHSHVYWYRQLPEEGLKFMVYLQKENIIDESGMPKERFSAEFPKEGPSILRIQQVVRGDSAAYFCASSPRMGSDEQYFGPGTRLTVT.

The V gene is TRBV20-1, the J gene TRBJ1-4; 7 positions agree with TRBD1. V gave up 6 bases and J gave up 3 bases; unmatched junction bases: 13. Germline-derived CDR1 and CDR2 are DFQATT and SNEGSKA (reference sequence). The CDR3 is made up of 16 amino acids. The CDR3 region is CSASGSPGQSNEKLFF. The CDR3, as DNA: TGCAGTGCCTCGGGTTCGCCGGGACAGTCTAATGAAAAACTGTTTTTT.

This clonotype was counted between two and nine times. The V gene is TRBV15, the J gene TRBJ1-5, with TRBD1 identical over 11 bases. The CDR3 loop spans 17 amino acids. V was clipped by 5 bases and J by 2 bases; unmatched bases: 8. Per the germline V gene, CDR1 is LNHNV and CDR2 is YYDKDF (reference sequence). The CDR3 DNA sequence: TGTGCCACCAGCTGGACGGACAGGGGGCTCCGCAATCAGCCCCAGCATTTT. Its translation: CATSWTDRGLRNQPQHF.

This clonotype was observed at least ten times. This rearrangement joins TRBV29-1 to TRBJ2-1; D is possibly TRBD2 (5 bases). CDR1 is SQVTM, CDR2 ANQGSEA, per germline. CDR3 length: 14 amino acids. Trimming pared 3 bases from V and 9 bases from J, leaving 18 bases between. The CDR3 spells CSVDRVGNAGEQFF. The CDR3 nucleotides are TGCAGCGTTGATAGGGTGGGCAATGCGGGTGAGCAGTTCTTC.

The CDR3 DNA sequence: TGCAGCGTTGAAGTGGGGGGCCTCTCGAGGGCCAACGTCCTGACTTTC. It translates to CSVEVGGLSRANVLTF. The chain couples TRBV29-1 to TRBJ2-6; D is perhaps TRBD1 or TRBD2 (6 bases each). The V end was cut by 1 base, the J end by 5 bases, with 15 bases between. Germline loops: CDR1 SQVTM, CDR2 ANQGSEA. This CDR3 spans 16 amino acids.

About this clonotype itself: One junction end disagrees with the germline gene, perhaps due to a read error. The chain combines TRBV2 with TRBJ2-7; TRBD1 aligns across 7 bases. The CDR3 runs to 14 residues. In germline, CDR1 is SNHLY, CDR2 FYNNEI. CDR3 in DNA: TGTGCCAGCAGGGGACAGTTCACTTCCTCCGAGCAGTACTTC. Its protein is CASRGQFTSSEQYF. Looking up the rest from reference TRBV2 and TRBJ2-7 gives the full variable domain: EPEVTQTPSHQVTQMGQEVILRCVPISNHLYFYWYRQILGQKVEFLVSFYNNEISEKSEIFDDQFSVERPDGSNFTLKIRSTKLEDSAMYFCASRGQFTSSEQYFGPGTRLTVT.

This clonotype has more than one count but fewer than ten. The chain is built from TRBV7-6 and TRBJ2-4, with a tentative D call TRBD2 (6 bases). V lost 1 base, J lost 0 bases, and 16 bases lay in between. CDR1 is SGHVS and CDR2 is FNYEAQ in the germline V gene. The CDR3 is 18 amino acids. CDR3 in DNA: TGTGCCAGCAGCTTAGGCCCCTTCGCGGGACTAGCCAAAAACATTCAGTACTTC. Translating gives CASSLGPFAGLAKNIQYF.

This clonotype came up a few times. The V gene is TRBV29-1, the J gene TRBJ1-2, with 7 nucleotides matching TRBD1. This CDR3 has 13 amino acids. V lost 1 base to trimming and J lost 4 bases; unmatched junction nucleotides: 3. The germline gives CDR1 SQVTM, CDR2 ANQGSEA. CDR3 protein: CSVEVRGFYGYTF. DNA for the CDR3: TGCAGCGTTGAAGTCAGGGGGTTCTATGGCTACACCTTC.

The V gene is TRBV5-1, the J gene TRBJ1-2; tentative D call: TRBD1 (5 bases). The CDR3 extends over 14 amino acids. Trimming took off 4 bases at V and 7 bases at J, with 17 bases between the two ends. Germline V CDR1 and CDR2: SGHRS, YFSETQ. In DNA, the CDR3 is TGCGCCAGCAGCGGGGACTCACCCATGGGTGGCTACACCTTC. This encodes CASSGDSPMGGYTF.

This chain links TRBV6-2 or TRBV6-3 with TRBJ1-1, with D unclear. Germline CDR1 reads MNHEY; CDR2 reads SVGEGT. Deletions cut 5 bases from V and 1 base from J, with 8 bases between. The CDR3 runs 13 residues. Here the CDR3 DNA reads TGTGCCAGCAGTAAGGTGTCGAACACTGAAGCTTTCTTT. Translation: CASSKVSNTEAFF.

The rearrangement links TRBV9 to TRBJ1-3, with 7 positions matching TRBD1. The CDR3 is 17 residues long. V dropped 4 bases and J dropped 0; count of bases not matched to a gene: 10. Germline CDR1 is SGDLS and CDR2 is YYNGEE. CDR3 nucleotides: TGTGCCAGCAGCACGGGACAGTCCCCCTTCTCTGGAAACACCATATATTTT. Residues: CASSTGQSPFSGNTIYF. The full variable domain, its missing parts supplied by reference TRBV9 and TRBJ1-3, is DSGVTQTPKHLITATGQRVTLRCSPRSGDLSVYWYQQSLDQGLQFLIQYYNGEERAKGNILERFSAQQFPDLHSELNLSSLELGDSALYFCASSTGQSPFSGNTIYFGEGSWLTVV.